The entry that follows covers one T cell receptor beta chain sequence. Original data processing: From reference gene primer amplification, estimates of nucleated cell counts were derived. TCRdb's table, derived via immunoSEQ multiplex PCR, lists solely in-frame clones and lacks some. V and J calls and clone size follow that table, whereas D and trimming were derived from the DNA. The table lists about 35,000 clones, about four fifths of them singletons. The record originates from a study of blood T cell repertoires in COVID-19. Overall study: Both acute and convalescent COVID-19 samples were obtained from the United States, Italy and Spain. Sources were T cells, B-cell-depleted T cells, or PBMCs; the material itself was cDNA or gDNA.

This CDR3 spans 16 amino acids. Germline CDR1 LGHDT, CDR2 YNNKEL (reference sequence). V was clipped by 4 bases and J by 0 bases, with 14 bases between them. The V call is TRBV3-1 (or the pseudogene TRBV3-2), the J call TRBJ2-3, with D perhaps matching TRBD2 (5 bases). Sequenced input: peripheral blood. The receptor was derived from a man aged 55 to 70 in a cohort sampled during active COVID-19. The CDR3 loop reads CASSRPSGKSTDTQYF. The CDR3 nucleotides are TGTGCCAGCAGCCGGCCTTCCGGGAAGAGCACAGATACGCAGTATTTT.